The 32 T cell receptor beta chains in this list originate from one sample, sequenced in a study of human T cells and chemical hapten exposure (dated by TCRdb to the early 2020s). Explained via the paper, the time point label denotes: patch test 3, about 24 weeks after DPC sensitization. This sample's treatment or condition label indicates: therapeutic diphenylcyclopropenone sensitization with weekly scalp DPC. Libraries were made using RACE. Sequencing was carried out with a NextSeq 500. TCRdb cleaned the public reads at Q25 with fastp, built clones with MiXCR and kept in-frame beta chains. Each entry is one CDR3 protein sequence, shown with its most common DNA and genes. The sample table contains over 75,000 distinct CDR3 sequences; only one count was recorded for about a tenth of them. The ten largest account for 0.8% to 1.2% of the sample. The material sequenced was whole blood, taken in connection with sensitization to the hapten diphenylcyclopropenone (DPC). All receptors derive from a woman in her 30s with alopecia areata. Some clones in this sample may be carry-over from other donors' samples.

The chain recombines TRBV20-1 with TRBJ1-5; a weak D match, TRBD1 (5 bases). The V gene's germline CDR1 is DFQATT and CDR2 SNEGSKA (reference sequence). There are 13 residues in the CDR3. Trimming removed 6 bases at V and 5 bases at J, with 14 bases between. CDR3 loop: CSASGTTHQPQHF. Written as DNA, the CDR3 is TGCAGTGCGTCCGGGACGACACATCAGCCCCAGCATTTT.

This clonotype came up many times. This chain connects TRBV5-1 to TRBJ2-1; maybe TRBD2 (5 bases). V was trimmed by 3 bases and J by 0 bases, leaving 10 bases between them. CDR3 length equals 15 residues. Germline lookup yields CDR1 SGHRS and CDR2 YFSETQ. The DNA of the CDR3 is TGCGCCAGCAGCTCGGCGGGCAGCTCCTACAATGAGCAGTTCTTC. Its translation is CASSSAGSSYNEQFF. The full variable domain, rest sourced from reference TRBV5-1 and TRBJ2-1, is KAGVTQTPRYLIKTRGQQVTLSCSPISGHRSVSWYQQTPGQGLQFLFEYFSETQRNKGNFPGRFSGRQFSNSRSEMNVSTLELGDSALYLCASSSAGSSYNEQFFGPGTRLTVL.

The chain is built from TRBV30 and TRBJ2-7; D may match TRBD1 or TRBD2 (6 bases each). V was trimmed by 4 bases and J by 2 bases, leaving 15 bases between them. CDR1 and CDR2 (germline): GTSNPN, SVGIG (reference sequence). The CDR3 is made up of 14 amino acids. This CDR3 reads CAWTIRRGTYEQYF. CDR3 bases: TGTGCCTGGACCATAAGGAGGGGGACCTACGAGCAGTACTTC. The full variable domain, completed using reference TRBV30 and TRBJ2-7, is SQTIHQWPATLVQPVGSPLSLECTVEGTSNPNLYWYRQAAGRGLQLLFYSVGIGQISSEVPQNLSASRPQDRQFILSSKKLLLSDSGFYLCAWTIRRGTYEQYFGPGTRLTVT.

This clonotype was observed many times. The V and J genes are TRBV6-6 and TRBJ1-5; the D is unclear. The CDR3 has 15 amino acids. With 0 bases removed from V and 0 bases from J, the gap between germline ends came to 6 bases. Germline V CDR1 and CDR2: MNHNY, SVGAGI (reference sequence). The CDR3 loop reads CASSYSASSNQPQHF. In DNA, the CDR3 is TGTGCCAGCAGTTACTCGGCCAGTAGCAATCAGCCCCAGCATTTT.

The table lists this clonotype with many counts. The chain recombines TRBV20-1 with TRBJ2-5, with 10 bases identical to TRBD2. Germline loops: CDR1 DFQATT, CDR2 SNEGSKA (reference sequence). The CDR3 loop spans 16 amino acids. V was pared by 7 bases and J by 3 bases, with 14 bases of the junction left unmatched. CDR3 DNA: TGCAGTGTCCCAGCCCTAGCGGGGGCTTGGGAAGAGACCCAGTACTTC. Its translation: CSVPALAGAWEETQYF.

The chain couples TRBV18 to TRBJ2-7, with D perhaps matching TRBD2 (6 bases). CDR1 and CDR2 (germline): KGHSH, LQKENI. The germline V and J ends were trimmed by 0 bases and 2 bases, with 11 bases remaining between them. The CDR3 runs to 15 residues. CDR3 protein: CASSPPGLGTYEQYF. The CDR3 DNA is TGTGCCAGCTCACCACCGGGACTGGGGACCTACGAGCAGTACTTC.

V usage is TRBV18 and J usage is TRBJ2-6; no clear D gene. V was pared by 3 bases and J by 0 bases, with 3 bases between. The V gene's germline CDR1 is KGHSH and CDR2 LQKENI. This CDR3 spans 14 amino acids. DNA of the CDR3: TGTGCCAGCTCACCGGTCTCTGGGGCCAACGTCCTGACTTTC. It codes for CASSPVSGANVLTF. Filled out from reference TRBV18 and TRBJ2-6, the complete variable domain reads NAGVMQNPRHLVRRRGQEARLRCSPMKGHSHVYWYRQLPEEGLKFMVYLQKENIIDESGMPKERFSAEFPKEGPSILRIQQVVRGDSAAYFCASSPVSGANVLTFGAGSRLTVL.

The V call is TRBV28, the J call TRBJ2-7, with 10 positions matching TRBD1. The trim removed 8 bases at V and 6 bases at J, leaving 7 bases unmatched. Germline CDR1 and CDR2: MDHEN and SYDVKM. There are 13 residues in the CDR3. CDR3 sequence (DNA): TGTGCCAGCGGCCTTGGGACAGGGGTCGAGCAGTACTTC. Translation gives CASGLGTGVEQYF.

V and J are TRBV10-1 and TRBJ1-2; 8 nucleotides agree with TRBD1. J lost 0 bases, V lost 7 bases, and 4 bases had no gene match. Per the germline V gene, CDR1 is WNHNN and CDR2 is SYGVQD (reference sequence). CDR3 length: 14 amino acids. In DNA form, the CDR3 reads TGCGCCAGCATTACAGGGGGGTCTAACTATGGCTACACCTTC. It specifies CASITGGSNYGYTF.

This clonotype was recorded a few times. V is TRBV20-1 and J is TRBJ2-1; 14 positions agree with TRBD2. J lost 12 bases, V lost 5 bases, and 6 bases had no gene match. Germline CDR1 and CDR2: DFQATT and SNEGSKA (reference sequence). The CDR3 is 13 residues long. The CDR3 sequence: CSAPGTSGSRQFF. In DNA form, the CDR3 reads TGCAGTGCTCCCGGGACTAGCGGGAGTAGGCAGTTCTTC.

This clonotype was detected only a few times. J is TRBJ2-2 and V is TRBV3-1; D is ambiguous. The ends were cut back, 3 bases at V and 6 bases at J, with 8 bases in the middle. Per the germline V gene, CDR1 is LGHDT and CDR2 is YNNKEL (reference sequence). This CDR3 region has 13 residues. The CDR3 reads CASSQRSAGELFF. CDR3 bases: TGTGCCAGCAGCCAGAGGTCTGCCGGGGAGCTGTTTTTT.

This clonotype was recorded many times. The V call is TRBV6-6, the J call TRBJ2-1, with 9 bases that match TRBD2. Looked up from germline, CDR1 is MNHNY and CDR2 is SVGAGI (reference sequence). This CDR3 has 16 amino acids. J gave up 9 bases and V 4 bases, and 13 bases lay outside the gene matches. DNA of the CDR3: TGTGCCAGCAGTTCCTCGCCTGGGACTAGCCATCTTGAGCAGTTCTTC. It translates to CASSSSPGTSHLEQFF.

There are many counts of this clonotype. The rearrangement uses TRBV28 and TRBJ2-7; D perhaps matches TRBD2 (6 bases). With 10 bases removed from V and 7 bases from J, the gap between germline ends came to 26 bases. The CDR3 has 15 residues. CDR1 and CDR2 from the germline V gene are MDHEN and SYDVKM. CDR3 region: CATVQPGLSVKEQYF. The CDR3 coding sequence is TGTGCCACCGTTCAACCGGGACTGTCCGTTAAAGAGCAGTACTTC.

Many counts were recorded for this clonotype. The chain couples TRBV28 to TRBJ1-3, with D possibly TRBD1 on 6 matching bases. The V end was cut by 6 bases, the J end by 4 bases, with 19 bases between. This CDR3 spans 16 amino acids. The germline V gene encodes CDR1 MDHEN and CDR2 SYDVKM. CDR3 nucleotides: TGTGCCAGCAGACAACACGGACAGTTCTCCGGAAACACCATATATTTT. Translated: CASRQHGQFSGNTIYF.

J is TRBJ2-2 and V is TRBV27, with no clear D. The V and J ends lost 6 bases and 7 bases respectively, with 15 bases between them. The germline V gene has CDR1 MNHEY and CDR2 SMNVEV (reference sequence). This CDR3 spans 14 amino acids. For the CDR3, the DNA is TGTGCCAGCAGCCGGGTCACCGTTTTCGGGGAGCTGTTTTTT. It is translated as CASSRVTVFGELFF.

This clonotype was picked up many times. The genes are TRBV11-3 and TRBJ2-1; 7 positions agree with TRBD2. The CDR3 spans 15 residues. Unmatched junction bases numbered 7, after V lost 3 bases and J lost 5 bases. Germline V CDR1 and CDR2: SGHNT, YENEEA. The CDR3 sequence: CASSFDGRANNEQFF. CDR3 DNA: TGTGCCAGCAGCTTTGATGGGAGGGCCAACAATGAGCAGTTCTTC.

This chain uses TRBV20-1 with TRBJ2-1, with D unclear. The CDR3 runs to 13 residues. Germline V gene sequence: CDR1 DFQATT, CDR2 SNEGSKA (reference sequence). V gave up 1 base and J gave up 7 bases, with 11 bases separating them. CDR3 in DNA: TGCAGTGCTAGAGTGCCCAACGCGAATGAGCAGTTCTTC. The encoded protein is CSARVPNANEQFF.

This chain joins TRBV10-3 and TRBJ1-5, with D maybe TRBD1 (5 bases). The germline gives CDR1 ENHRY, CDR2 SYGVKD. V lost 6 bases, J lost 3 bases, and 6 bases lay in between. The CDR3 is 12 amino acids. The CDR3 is CAIRGDNQPQHF. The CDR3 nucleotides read TGTGCCATCAGGGGGGACAATCAGCCCCAGCATTTT.

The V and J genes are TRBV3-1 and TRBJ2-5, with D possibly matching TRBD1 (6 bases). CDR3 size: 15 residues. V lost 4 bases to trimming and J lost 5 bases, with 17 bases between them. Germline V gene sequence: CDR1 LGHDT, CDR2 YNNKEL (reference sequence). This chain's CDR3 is CASSPEPQGGETQYF. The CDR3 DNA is TGTGCCAGCAGCCCGGAACCACAGGGCGGCGAGACCCAGTACTTC.

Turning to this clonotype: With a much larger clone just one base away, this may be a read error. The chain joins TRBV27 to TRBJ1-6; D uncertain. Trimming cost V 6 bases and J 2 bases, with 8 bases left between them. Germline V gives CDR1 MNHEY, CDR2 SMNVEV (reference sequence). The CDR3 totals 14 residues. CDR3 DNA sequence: TGTGCCAGCAGCCACCTCCCCTATAATTCACCCCTCCACTTT. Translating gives CASSHLPYNSPLHF.

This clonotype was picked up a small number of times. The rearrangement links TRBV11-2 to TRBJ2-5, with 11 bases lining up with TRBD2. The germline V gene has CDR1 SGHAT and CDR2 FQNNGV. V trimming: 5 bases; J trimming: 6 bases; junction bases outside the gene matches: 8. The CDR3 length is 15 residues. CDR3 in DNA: TGTGCCAGCAGCCAGACTAGCGGGACGAAAAAGACCCAGTACTTC. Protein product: CASSQTSGTKKTQYF.

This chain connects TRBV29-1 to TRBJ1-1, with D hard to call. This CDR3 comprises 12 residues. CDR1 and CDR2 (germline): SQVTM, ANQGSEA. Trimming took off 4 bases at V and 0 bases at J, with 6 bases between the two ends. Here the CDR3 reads CSVVHLNTEAFF. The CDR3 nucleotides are TGCAGCGTTGTCCATCTGAACACTGAAGCTTTCTTT.

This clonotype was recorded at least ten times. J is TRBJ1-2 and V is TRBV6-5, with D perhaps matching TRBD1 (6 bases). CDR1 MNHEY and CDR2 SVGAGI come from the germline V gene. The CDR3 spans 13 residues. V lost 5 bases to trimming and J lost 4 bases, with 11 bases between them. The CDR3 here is CASSITRGYGYTF. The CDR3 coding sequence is TGTGCCAGCAGTATCACCAGGGGCTATGGCTACACCTTC.

The CDR3 nucleotides are TGTGCCAGCAGCCAAGCCGGGACAGGTGCCTACAATGAGCAGTTCTTC. Translating gives CASSQAGTGAYNEQFF. The chain recombines TRBV3-1 with TRBJ2-1; 8 positions match TRBD1. Trimming removed 1 base from V and 2 bases from J; junction bases left unmatched: 4. The CDR3 totals 16 residues. Per germline, CDR1 LGHDT and CDR2 YNNKEL (reference sequence).

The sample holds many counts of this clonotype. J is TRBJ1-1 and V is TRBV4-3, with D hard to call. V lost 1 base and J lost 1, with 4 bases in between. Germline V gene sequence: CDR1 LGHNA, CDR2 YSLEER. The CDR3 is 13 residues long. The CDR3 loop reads CASSQVTNTEAFF. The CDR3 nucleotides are TGCGCCAGCAGCCAAGTAACGAACACTGAAGCTTTCTTT.

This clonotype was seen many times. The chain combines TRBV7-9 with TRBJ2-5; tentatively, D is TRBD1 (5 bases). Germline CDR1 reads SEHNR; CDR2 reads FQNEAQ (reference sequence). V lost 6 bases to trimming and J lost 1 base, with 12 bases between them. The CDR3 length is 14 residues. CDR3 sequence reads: CASSFLTAQETQYF. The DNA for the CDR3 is TGTGCCAGCAGTTTTCTGACAGCCCAAGAGACCCAGTACTTC.

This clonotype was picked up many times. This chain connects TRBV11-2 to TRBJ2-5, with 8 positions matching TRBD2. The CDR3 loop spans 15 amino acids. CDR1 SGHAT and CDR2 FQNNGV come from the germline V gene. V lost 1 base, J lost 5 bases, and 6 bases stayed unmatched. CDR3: CASSLVRGGVETQYF. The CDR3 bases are TGTGCCAGCAGCTTAGTCCGGGGGGGAGTCGAGACCCAGTACTTC.

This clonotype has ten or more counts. The CDR3 region is CSARAYNGSYNEQFF. The CDR3 region has the DNA TGCAGTGCTAGAGCCTACAACGGTTCCTACAATGAGCAGTTCTTC. V and J are TRBV20-1 and TRBJ2-1, with D hard to call. This CDR3 has 15 amino acids. CDR1 is DFQATT and CDR2 is SNEGSKA in the germline V gene (reference sequence). Trimming took 1 base from V and 1 from J, leaving 11 bases between them.

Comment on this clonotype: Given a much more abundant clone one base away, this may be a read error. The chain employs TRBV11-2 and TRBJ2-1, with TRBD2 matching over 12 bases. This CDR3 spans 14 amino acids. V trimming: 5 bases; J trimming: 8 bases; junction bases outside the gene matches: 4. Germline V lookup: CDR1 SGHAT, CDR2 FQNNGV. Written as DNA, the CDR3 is TGTGCCAGCAGCCCTAGCGGGGGGGTCGATGAGCAGTTCTTC. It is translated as CASSPSGGVDEQFF.

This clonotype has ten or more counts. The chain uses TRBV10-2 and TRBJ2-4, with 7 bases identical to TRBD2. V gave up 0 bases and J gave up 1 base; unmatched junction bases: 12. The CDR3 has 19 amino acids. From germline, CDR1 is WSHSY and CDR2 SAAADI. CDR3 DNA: TGCGCCAGCAGTGAGTCGGAGCGGGCCATCGGGAGGGCCAAAAACATTCAGTACTTC. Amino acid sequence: CASSESERAIGRAKNIQYF.

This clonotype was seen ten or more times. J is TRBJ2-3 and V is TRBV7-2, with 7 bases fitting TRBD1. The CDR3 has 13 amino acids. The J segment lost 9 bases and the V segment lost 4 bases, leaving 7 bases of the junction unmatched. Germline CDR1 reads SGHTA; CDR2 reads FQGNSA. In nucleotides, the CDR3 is TGTGCCAGCAGCTATAGGGACAGTAGCACGCAGTATTTT. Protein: CASSYRDSSTQYF. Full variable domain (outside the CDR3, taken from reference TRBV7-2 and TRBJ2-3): GAGVSQSPSNKVTEKGKDVELRCDPISGHTALYWYRQSLGQGLEFLIYFQGNSAPDKSGLPSDRFSAERTGGSVSTLTIQRTQQEDSAVYLCASSYRDSSTQYFGPGTRLTVL.

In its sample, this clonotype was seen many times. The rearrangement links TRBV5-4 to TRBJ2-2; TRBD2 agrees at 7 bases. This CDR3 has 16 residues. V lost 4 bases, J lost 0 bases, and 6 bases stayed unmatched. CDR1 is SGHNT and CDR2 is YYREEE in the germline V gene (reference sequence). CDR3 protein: CASSPGGTTNTGELFF. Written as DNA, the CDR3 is TGTGCCAGCAGCCCGGGCGGGACTACGAACACCGGGGAGCTGTTTTTT.